This T cell receptor (beta chain) was recovered during a study of pediatric ulcerative colitis (dated by TCRdb to about 2019). With respect to the entire study: From nine newly diagnosed, treatment-naive pediatric ulcerative colitis patients and a few non-IBD control children, paired blood and rectal samples were collected. Paper-wide results and their limitations: Compared with controls, ulcerative colitis patients showed significantly higher autologous blood-rectal clonal overlap, a finding that suggests increased T cell trafficking to inflamed tissue. Features of the rectal repertoire distinguished controls, mild-moderate colitis patients and acute severe colitis patients, and in acute severe colitis rectal diversity was lower because of clonal expansions. For technical reasons, blood samples from a couple of patients gave substantially fewer templates, and these samples were excluded from the blood-rectal overlap analysis. With only four individuals, the healthy control group was small. Because repertoires were derived from total lymphocyte DNA, patterns in rare subsets such as regulatory T cells may not have been reflected. A couple of rectal CDR3 clonotypes were found in every ulcerative colitis patient but in no control.

V lost 1 base and J lost 10 bases; the stretch between them is 10 bases long. Inclusive of the bounding cysteine and phenylalanine, the CDR3 is 12 residues long. The CDR3 DNA has 36 bases and is translated from base 1. For CDR1 and CDR2, the germline V gene (reference sequence) lists SEHNR and FQNEAQ. Rearranged CDR3 beta regions were amplified from genomic DNA with multiplex V and J primers using the immunoSEQ TRB Survey service. To keep sequencing depth the same across samples, survey-level depth of up to 500,000 reads per sample was applied. Libraries were purified and pooled, and sequencing was performed on Illumina technology. On the study's bioinformatics: Productive clonality, sample overlap, pairwise scatters, CDR3 beta length, V/D/J gene usage and productiveness were all assessed with the immunoSEQ online tools. Alongside Shannon and Simpson indices, calculated diversity was computed as the number of unique rearrangements divided by total templates, multiplied by 100. Principal component analysis used the R prcomp function and ggbiplot package on Z-score normalized data. Morisita's index was used to quantify the clonal overlap between blood and rectum within each subject. In TCRdb, the immuneACCESS table is reduced to in-frame sequences with V and J assigned. These tables do not hold every clone; where another copy was compared, an unresolved V gene accounts for under half, and the others remain unexplained. The V and J calls and clone size come from that table; D and trimming were worked out from the DNA. The sample contains about 60,000 clones, about 89% of them found a single time. The ten largest clones take up over 1.3% of the sample.

Concerning this clone: This receptor's antigen is unknown. The record has no base qualities; no much larger clone is one base away.

Controls underwent colonoscopy for suspected IBD, had macroscopically and histologically normal endoscopy, and were not diagnosed with IBD within the following year. Blood was sampled at the same time as the colonoscopy. The Wizard kit (Promega) was used to extract genomic DNA from the blood and intestinal samples. The sample was blood. The chain couples TRBV7-9 to TRBJ1-1, with no confident D gene call. The TCR comes from a boy younger than 18 who was a control in a study of pediatric ulcerative colitis. The CDR3 region has the sequence CASSLGFTRAFF. The DNA sequence is as follows: TGTGCCAGCAGCTTAGGATTCACCCGAGCTTTCTTT.